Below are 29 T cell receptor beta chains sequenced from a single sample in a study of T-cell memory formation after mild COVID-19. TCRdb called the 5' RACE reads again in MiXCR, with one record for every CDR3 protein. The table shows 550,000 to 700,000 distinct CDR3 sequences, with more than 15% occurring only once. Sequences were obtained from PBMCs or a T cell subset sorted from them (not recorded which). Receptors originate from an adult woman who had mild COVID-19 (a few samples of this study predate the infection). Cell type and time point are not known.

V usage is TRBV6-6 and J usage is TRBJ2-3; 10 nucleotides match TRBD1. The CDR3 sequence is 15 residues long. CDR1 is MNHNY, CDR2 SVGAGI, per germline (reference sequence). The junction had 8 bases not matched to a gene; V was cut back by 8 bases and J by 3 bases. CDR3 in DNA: TGTGCCAGCGAGACAGGGGGCATGTCTACAGATACGCAGTATTTT. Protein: CASETGGMSTDTQYF.

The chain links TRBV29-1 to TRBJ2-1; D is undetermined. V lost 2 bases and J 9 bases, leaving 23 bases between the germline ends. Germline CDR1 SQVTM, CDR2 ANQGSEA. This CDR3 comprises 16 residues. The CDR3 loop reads CSVELMRSHRSGEQFF. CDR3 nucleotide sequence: TGCAGCGTTGAATTAATGCGCAGCCACCGCTCCGGTGAGCAGTTCTTC.

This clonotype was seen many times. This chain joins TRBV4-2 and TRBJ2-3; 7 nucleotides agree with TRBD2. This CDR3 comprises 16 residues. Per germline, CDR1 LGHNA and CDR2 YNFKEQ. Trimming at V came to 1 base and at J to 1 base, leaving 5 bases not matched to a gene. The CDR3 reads CASSQAQREGTDTQYF. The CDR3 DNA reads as TGTGCCAGCAGCCAAGCTCAGCGGGAAGGCACAGATACGCAGTATTTT.

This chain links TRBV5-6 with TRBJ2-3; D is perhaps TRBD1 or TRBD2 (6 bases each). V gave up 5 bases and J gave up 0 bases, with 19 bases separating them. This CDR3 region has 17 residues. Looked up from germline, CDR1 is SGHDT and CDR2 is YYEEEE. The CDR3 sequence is CASSGGWGASSTDTQYF. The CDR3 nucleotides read TGTGCCAGCAGTGGCGGATGGGGGGCTTCTAGCACAGATACGCAGTATTTT.

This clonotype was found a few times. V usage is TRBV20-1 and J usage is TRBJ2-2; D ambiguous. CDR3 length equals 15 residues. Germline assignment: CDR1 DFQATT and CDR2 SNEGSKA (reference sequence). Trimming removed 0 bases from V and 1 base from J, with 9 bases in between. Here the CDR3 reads CSARDPTENTGELFF. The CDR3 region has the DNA TGCAGTGCTAGAGACCCGACCGAGAACACCGGGGAGCTGTTTTTT.

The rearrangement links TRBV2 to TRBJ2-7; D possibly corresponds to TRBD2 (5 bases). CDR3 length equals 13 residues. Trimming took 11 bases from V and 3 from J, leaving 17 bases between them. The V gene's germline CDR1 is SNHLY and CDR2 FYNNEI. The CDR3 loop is CAAMAGIDYEQYF. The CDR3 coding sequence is TGTGCCGCCATGGCGGGTATAGACTACGAGCAGTACTTC.

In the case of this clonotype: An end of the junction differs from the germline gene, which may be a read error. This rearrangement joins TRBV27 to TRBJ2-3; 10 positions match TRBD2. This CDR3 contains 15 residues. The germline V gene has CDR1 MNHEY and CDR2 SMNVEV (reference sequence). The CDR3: CDSSPLAGDTDTQYF. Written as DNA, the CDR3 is TGTGACAGCAGTCCTCTAGCGGGAGACACAGATACGCAGTATTTT.

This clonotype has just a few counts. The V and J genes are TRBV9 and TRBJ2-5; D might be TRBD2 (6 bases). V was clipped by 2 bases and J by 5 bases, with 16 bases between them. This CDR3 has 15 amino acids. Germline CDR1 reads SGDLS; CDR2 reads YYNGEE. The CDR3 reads CASSVSGDSRETQYF. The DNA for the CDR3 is TGTGCCAGCAGCGTCAGTGGGGACTCGAGGGAGACCCAGTACTTC.

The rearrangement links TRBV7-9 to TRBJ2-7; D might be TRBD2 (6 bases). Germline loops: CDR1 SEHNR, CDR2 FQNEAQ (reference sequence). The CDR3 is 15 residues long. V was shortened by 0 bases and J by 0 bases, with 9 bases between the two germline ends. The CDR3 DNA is TGTGCCAGCAGCTTAGCTAGCGGCAACTCCTACGAGCAGTACTTC. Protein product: CASSLASGNSYEQYF.

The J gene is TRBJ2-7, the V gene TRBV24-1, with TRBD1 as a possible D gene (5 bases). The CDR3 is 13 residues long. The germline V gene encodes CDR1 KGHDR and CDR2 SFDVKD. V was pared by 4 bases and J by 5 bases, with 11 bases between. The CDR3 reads CATSEAGRNEQYF. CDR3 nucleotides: TGTGCCACCAGTGAGGCAGGGCGCAACGAGCAGTACTTC.

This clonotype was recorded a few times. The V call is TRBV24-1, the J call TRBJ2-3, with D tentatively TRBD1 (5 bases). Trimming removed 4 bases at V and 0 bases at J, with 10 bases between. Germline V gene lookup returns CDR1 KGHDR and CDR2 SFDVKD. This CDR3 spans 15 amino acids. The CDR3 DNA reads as TGTGCCACCAGTGACGTAGGGGCTAGCACAGATACGCAGTATTTT. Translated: CATSDVGASTDTQYF.

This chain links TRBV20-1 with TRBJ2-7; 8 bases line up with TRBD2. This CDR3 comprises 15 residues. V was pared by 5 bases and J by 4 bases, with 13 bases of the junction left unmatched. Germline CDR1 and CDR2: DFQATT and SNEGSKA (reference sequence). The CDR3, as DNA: TGCAGTGCTTCTACTAGCGGCCTATTTTCTTACGAGCAGTACTTC. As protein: CSASTSGLFSYEQYF.

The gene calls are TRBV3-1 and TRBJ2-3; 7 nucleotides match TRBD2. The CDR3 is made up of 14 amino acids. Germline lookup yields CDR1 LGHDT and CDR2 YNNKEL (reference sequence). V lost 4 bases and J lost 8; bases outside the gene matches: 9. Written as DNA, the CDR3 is TGTGCCAGCAGCCCCCGCGGGGGAGATGGTACGCAGTATTTT. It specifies CASSPRGGDGTQYF.

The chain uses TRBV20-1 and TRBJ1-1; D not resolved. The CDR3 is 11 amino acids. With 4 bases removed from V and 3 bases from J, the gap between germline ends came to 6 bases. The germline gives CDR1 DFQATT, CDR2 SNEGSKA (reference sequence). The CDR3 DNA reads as TGCAGTGCTACGGAGTACACTGAAGCTTTCTTT. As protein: CSATEYTEAFF.

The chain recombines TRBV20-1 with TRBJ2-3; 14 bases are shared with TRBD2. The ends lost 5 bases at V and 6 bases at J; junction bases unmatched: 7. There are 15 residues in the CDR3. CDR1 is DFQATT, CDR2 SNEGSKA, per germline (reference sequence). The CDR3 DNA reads TGCAGTGCTTCCCCGACTAGCGGGAGGGTCGATACGCAGTATTTT. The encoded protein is CSASPTSGRVDTQYF.

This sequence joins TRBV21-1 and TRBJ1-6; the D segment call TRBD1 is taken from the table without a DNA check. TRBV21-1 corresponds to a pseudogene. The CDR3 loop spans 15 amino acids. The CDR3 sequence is CASSKRTGSNSPLHF. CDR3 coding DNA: TGTGCCAGCAGCAAAAGGACAGGGTCTAATTCACCCCTCCACTTT.

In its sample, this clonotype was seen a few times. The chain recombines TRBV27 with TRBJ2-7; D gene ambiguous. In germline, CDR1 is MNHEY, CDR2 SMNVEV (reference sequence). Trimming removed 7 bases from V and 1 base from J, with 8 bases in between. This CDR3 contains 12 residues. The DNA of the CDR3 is TGTGCCAGCATGGGTCCGTCCTACGAGCAGTACTTC. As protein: CASMGPSYEQYF.

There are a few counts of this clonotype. CDR3 amino acids: CASSYSEGENSGNTIYF. The CDR3 coding sequence is TGTGCCAGCAGTTACTCGGAAGGAGAAAACTCTGGAAACACCATATATTTT. This chain connects TRBV6-5 to TRBJ1-3; D is uncertain. The V end lost 0 bases, the J end lost 0 bases, and 12 bases lay between the germline ends. This CDR3 contains 17 residues. Germline loops: CDR1 MNHEY, CDR2 SVGAGI.

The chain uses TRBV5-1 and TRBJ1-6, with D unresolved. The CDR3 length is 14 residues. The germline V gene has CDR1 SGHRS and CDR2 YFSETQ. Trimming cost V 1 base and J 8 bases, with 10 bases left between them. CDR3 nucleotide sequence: TGCGCCAGCAGCTTGTCCCCTCTCGATTCACCCCTCCACTTT. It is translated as CASSLSPLDSPLHF.

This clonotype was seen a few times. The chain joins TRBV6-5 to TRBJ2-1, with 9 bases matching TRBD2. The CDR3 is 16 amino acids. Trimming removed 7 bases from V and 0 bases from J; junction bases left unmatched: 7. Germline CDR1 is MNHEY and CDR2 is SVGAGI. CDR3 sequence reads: CASTPRGGSSYNEQFF. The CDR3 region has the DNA TGTGCCAGCACCCCGCGGGGGGGGAGCTCCTACAATGAGCAGTTCTTC.

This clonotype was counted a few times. The CDR3 DNA is TGCGCCAGCAGAACGGGAGTAGGCACAGATACGCAGTATTTT. Encoded protein: CASRTGVGTDTQYF. This rearrangement joins TRBV5-1 to TRBJ2-3, with D tentatively TRBD2 (6 bases). CDR3 length: 14 amino acids. V was clipped by 5 bases and J by 1 base, with 11 bases between them. Per germline, CDR1 SGHRS and CDR2 YFSETQ.

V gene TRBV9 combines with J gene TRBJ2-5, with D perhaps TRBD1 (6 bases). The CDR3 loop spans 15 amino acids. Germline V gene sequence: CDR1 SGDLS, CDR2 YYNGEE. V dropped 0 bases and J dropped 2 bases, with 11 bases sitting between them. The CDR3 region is CASSVVGQPQETQYF. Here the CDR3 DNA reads TGTGCCAGCAGCGTAGTGGGACAACCACAAGAGACCCAGTACTTC.

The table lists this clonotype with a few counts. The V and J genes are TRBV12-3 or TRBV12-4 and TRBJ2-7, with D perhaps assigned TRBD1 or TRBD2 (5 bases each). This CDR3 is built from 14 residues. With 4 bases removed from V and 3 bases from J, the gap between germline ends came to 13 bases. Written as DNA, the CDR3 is TGTGCCAGCAGTTCTCTACTAGACAGCTACGAGCAGTACTTC. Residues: CASSSLLDSYEQYF.

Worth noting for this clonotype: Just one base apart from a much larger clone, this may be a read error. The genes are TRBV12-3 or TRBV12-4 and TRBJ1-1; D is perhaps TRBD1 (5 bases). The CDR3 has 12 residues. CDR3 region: CASSFGTGEALF. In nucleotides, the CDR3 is TGTGCCAGCAGTTTTGGAACAGGTGAAGCTTTATTT.

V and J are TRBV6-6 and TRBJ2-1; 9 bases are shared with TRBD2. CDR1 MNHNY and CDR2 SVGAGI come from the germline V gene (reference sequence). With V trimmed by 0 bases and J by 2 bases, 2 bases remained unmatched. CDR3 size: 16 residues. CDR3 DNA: TGTGCCAGCAGTTACTCCCTAGCGGGGACCTACAATGAGCAGTTCTTC. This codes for CASSYSLAGTYNEQFF.

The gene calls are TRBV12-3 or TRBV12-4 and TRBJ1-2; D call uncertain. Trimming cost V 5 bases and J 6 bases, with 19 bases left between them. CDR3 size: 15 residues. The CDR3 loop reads CASSAHNYRRDGYTF. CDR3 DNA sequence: TGTGCCAGCAGTGCCCACAATTATAGGAGAGATGGCTACACCTTC.

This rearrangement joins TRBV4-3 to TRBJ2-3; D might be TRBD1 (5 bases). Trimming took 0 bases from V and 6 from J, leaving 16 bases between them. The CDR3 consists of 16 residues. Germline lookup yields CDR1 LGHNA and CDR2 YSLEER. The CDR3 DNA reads TGCGCCAGCAGCCAAGATGGGCAGGGCCCAGTGGATACGCAGTATTTT. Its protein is CASSQDGQGPVDTQYF.

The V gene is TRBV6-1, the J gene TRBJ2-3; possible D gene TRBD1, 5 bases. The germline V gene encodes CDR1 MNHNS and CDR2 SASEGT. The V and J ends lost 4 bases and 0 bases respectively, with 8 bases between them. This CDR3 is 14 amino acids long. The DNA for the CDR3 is TGTGCCAGCAGTGGTAGGGGCAGCACAGATACGCAGTATTTT. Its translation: CASSGRGSTDTQYF.

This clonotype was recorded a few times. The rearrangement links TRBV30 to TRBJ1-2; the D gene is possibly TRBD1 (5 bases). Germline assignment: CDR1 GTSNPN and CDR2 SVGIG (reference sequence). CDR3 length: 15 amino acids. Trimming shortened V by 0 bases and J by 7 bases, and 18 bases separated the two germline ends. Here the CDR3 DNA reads TGTGCCTGGAGTGTACCATCCGGGGCTACTGGTGGCTACACCTTC. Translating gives CAWSVPSGATGGYTF.